One sample yielded the 4 T cell receptor beta chains listed below, sequenced in a study of blood T cells in healthy people across ages. Sample-barcoded 5' priming and a J-beta primer mix drove a second PCR of about 6 to 11 cycles. TCRdb re-called the 5' RACE reads with MiXCR, one entry per CDR3 protein. The sample holds roughly 1.6 million distinct CDR3 sequences, around 35% seen once. Sequencing was performed on blood. The receptors stem from a woman aged 25 to 39 in good health.

In its sample, this clonotype was seen a few times. The chain carries TRBV4-1 and TRBJ1-2; D perhaps matches TRBD1 (6 bases). The CDR3 covers 14 residues. Trimming removed 2 bases at V and 5 bases at J, with 12 bases between. The germline gives CDR1 MGHRA, CDR2 YSYEKL. CDR3 sequence reads: CASSQYGQMYGYTF. The CDR3 coding sequence is TGCGCCAGCAGCCAATACGGACAGATGTATGGCTACACCTTC.

For the CDR3, the DNA is TGTGCCAGCAGCGTACACCCCTTTGGGGGGGCCTCGATCTCTAGCACAGATACGCAGTATTTT. Its protein product is CASSVHPFGGASISSTDTQYF. This chain links TRBV9 with TRBJ2-3; possibly TRBD2 for D (7 bases). V lost 1 base, J lost 0 bases, and 27 bases lay in between. The CDR3 length is 21 residues. Looked up from germline, CDR1 is SGDLS and CDR2 is YYNGEE.

The rearrangement links TRBV3-1 to TRBJ2-4, with 8 nucleotides matching TRBD1. The J call may be mistaken, given a closer DNA end match to TRBJ2-7. This CDR3 has 14 amino acids. CDR1 LGHDT and CDR2 YNNKEL come from the germline V gene (reference sequence). The DNA for the CDR3 is TGTGCCAGCAGCCAAGGGGACAGGTTTCACGAGCAGTACTTC. It specifies CASSQGDRFHEQYF.

The chain links TRBV12-3 or TRBV12-4 to TRBJ2-1; D remains unclear. The CDR3 totals 14 residues. V was pared by 5 bases and J by 1 base, with 9 bases between. The CDR3 loop is CASSLEKSYNEQFF. The CDR3 DNA is TGTGCCAGCAGTCTAGAAAAATCCTACAATGAGCAGTTCTTC.